Below are 10 T cell receptor beta chains sequenced from a single sample in a study of T cell clonotyping in hematopoietic cell transplantation. Some clones are missing from TCRdb's copy, which holds only in-frame ones; the method was immunoSEQ multiplex PCR. The table lists approximately 46,000 clones, more than 75% of them singletons. Specified time point: recipient sample about 28 days before transplant, after cytoreduction. The sequences come from peripheral blood mononuclear cells, collected before stem cell transplant. The source of these receptors is a man aged 60 to 75 with biphenotypic leukemia. Some clones in this sample may be carry-over from other donors' samples.

This chain joins TRBV2 and TRBJ1-1; D may be TRBD1 (6 bases). The CDR3 is made up of 15 amino acids. In germline, CDR1 is SNHLY, CDR2 FYNNEI. V was cut by 2 bases and J by 6 bases, with 16 bases left in between. The CDR3 nucleotides are TGTGCCAGCAGTGAAAGGGGGATTTGGGTCCCTGAAGCTTTCTTT. Encoded protein: CASSERGIWVPEAFF.

V usage is TRBV6-5 and J usage is TRBJ2-7, with a weak D call TRBD1 (5 bases). The V gene lost 2 bases and the J gene lost 5 bases, with 10 bases spanning the gap. The CDR3 covers 13 residues. The V gene's germline CDR1 is MNHEY and CDR2 SVGAGI. The CDR3: CASSYQGSHEQYF. CDR3 DNA: TGTGCCAGCAGTTACCAGGGATCCCACGAGCAGTACTTC.

The V call is TRBV19, the J call TRBJ1-1, with D tentatively TRBD1 (5 bases). Germline assignment: CDR1 LNHDA and CDR2 SQIVND (reference sequence). V lost 5 bases and J 5 bases, leaving 12 bases between the germline ends. The CDR3 is made up of 13 amino acids. DNA for the CDR3: TGTGCCAGTAGTTTAAACGACAGAACTGAAGCTTTCTTT. Translation gives CASSLNDRTEAFF.

The CDR3 sequence: CAIVEQGVPLGTEAFF. The CDR3 DNA reads TGTGCCATTGTTGAGCAGGGGGTACCCCTGGGGACTGAAGCTTTCTTT. The chain uses TRBV28 and TRBJ1-1; 7 nucleotides match TRBD1. CDR3 length: 16 amino acids. V lost 10 bases to trimming and J lost 5 bases; unmatched junction nucleotides: 19. The germline CDR1 and CDR2 sequences are MDHEN and SYDVKM.

This clone was seen a single time. The chain links TRBV5-1 to TRBJ2-3; no clear D. Trimming removed 8 bases from V and 4 bases from J, with 11 bases in between. CDR1 is SGHRS and CDR2 is YFSETQ in the germline V gene. The CDR3 length is 12 residues. The CDR3 protein is CASRIRADTQYF. The CDR3 nucleotides read TGCGCCAGTAGAATTAGGGCAGATACGCAGTATTTT. Looking up the rest from reference TRBV5-1 and TRBJ2-3 gives the full variable domain: KAGVTQTPRYLIKTRGQQVTLSCSPISGHRSVSWYQQTPGQGLQFLFEYFSETQRNKGNFPGRFSGRQFSNSRSEMNVSTLELGDSALYLCASRIRADTQYFGPGTRLTVL.

The chain has TRBV19 and TRBJ1-2, with D possibly being TRBD1 (5 bases). The ends were cut back, 7 bases at V and 8 bases at J, with 17 bases in the middle. This CDR3 spans 13 amino acids. Per germline, CDR1 LNHDA and CDR2 SQIVND (reference sequence). The CDR3 nucleotides read TGTGCCAGTACCAACGAGCTGGGGACCGGCTACACCTTC. Its translation: CASTNELGTGYTF.

This chain connects TRBV5-1 to TRBJ2-7; 16 bases fit TRBD2. The V and J ends lost 4 bases and 4 bases, in that order; junction bases with no gene match: 8. This CDR3 is built from 17 residues. CDR1 is SGHRS, CDR2 YFSETQ, per germline. The chain's CDR3 is CASSGGLAGGPRYEQYF. The DNA for the CDR3 is TGCGCCAGCAGCGGGGGACTAGCGGGAGGGCCGCGATACGAGCAGTACTTC. The variable domain in full, with the rest retrieved from reference TRBV5-1 and TRBJ2-7, is KAGVTQTPRYLIKTRGQQVTLSCSPISGHRSVSWYQQTPGQGLQFLFEYFSETQRNKGNFPGRFSGRQFSNSRSEMNVSTLELGDSALYLCASSGGLAGGPRYEQYFGPGTRLTVT.

V usage is TRBV5-1 and J usage is TRBJ2-1; the D call may be TRBD1 or TRBD2 (5 bases each). CDR1 and CDR2 (germline): SGHRS, YFSETQ. The CDR3 loop spans 14 amino acids. Deletions cut 7 bases from V and 10 bases from J, with 21 bases between. Written as DNA, the CDR3 is TGCGCCAGCCGAGGGGAAATTCAAAACGGGGAGCAGTTCTTC. Translated, it gives CASRGEIQNGEQFF. The full variable domain, its missing parts supplied by reference TRBV5-1 and TRBJ2-1, is KAGVTQTPRYLIKTRGQQVTLSCSPISGHRSVSWYQQTPGQGLQFLFEYFSETQRNKGNFPGRFSGRQFSNSRSEMNVSTLELGDSALYLCASRGEIQNGEQFFGPGTRLTVL.

The chain uses TRBV6-6 and TRBJ2-2; a possible D gene is TRBD2 (6 bases). In germline, CDR1 is MNHNY, CDR2 SVGAGI (reference sequence). There are 16 residues in the CDR3. The germline V and J ends were trimmed by 2 bases and 3 bases, with 13 bases remaining between them. Here the CDR3 reads CASSYRSGEDTGELFF. The CDR3, as DNA: TGTGCCAGCAGTTACAGGTCGGGGGAAGACACCGGGGAGCTGTTTTTT.

In its sample, this clone was seen once. The V call is TRBV5-8, the J call TRBJ1-4; no firm D call. Per germline, CDR1 SGHTS and CDR2 YDEGEE. Trimming took off 2 bases at V and 10 bases at J, with 15 bases between the two ends. CDR3 size: 14 residues. CDR3 coding DNA: TGTGCCAGCAGCTTCGGGTCAGGCTTCGGAAAACTGTTTTTT. This encodes CASSFGSGFGKLFF. Full variable domain (rest looked up from reference TRBV5-8 and TRBJ1-4): EAGVTQSPTHLIKTRGQQATLRCSPISGHTSVYWYQQALGLGLQFLLWYDEGEERNRGNFPPRFSGRQFPNYSSELNVNALELEDSALYLCASSFGSGFGKLFFGSGTQLSVL.